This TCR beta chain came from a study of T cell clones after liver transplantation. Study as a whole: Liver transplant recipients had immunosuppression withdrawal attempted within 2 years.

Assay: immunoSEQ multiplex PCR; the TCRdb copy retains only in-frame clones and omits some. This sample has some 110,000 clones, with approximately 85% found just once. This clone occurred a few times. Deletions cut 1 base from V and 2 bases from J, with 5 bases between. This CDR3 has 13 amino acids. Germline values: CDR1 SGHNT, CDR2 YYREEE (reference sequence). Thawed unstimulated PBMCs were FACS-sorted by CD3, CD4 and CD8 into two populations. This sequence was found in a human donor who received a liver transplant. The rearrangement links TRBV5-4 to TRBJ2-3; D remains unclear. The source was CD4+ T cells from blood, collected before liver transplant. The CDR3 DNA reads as TGTGCCAGCAGCTTGAGCAACACAGATACGCAGTATTTT. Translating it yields CASSLSNTDTQYF.